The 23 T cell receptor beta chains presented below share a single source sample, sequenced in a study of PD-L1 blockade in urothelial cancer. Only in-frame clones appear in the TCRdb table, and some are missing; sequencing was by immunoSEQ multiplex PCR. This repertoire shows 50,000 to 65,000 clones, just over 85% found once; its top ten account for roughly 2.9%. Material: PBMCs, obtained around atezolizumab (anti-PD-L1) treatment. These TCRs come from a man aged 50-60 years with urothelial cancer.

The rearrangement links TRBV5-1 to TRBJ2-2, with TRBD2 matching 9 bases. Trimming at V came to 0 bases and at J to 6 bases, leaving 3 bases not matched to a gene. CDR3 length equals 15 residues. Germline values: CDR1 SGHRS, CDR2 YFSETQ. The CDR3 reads CASSLVAGAPGELFF. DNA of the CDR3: TGCGCCAGCAGCTTGGTAGCGGGAGCCCCCGGGGAGCTGTTTTTT. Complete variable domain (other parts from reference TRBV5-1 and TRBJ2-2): KAGVTQTPRYLIKTRGQQVTLSCSPISGHRSVSWYQQTPGQGLQFLFEYFSETQRNKGNFPGRFSGRQFSNSRSEMNVSTLELGDSALYLCASSLVAGAPGELFFGEGSRLTVL.

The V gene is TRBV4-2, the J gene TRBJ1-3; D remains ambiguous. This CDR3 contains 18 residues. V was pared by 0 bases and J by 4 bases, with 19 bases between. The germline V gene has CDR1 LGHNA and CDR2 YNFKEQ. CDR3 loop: CASSQERAWSASGNTIYF. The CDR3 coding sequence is TGTGCCAGCAGCCAAGAGAGGGCGTGGTCCGCATCGGGAAACACCATATATTTT.

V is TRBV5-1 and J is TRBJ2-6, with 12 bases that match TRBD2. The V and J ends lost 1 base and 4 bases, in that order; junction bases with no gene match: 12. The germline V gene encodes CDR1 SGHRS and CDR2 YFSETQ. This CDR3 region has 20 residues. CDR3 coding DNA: TGCGCCAGCAGCTTGATGCCCCTAGCGGGAGGGCCATCCGGGGCCAACGTCCTGACTTTC. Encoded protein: CASSLMPLAGGPSGANVLTF. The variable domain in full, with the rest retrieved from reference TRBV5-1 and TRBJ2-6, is KAGVTQTPRYLIKTRGQQVTLSCSPISGHRSVSWYQQTPGQGLQFLFEYFSETQRNKGNFPGRFSGRQFSNSRSEMNVSTLELGDSALYLCASSLMPLAGGPSGANVLTFGAGSRLTVL.

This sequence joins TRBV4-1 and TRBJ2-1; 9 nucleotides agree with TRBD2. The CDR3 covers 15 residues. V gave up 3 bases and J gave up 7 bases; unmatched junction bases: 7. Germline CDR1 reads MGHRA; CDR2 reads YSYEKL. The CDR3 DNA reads TGCGCCAGCAGCCAGAAAACTAGCGGGCTTAATGAGCAGTTCTTC. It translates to CASSQKTSGLNEQFF.

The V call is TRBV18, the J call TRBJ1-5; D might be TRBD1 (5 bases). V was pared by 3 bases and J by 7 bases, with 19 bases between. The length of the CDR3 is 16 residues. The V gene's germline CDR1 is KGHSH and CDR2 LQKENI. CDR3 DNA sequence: TGTGCCAGCTCACCTCAACGCGGGGCGGGCGGGCAGCCCCAGCATTTT. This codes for CASSPQRGAGGQPQHF.

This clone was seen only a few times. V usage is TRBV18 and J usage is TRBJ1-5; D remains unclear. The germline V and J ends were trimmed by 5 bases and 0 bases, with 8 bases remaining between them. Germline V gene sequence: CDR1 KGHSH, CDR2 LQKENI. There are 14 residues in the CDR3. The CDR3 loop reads CASSNQNSNQPQHF. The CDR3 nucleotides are TGTGCCAGCTCAAACCAGAATAGCAATCAGCCCCAGCATTTT.

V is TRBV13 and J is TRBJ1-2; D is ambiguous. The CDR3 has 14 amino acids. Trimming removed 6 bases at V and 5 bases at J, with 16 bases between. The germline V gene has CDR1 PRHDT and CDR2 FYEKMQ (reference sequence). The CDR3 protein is CASSLFEGKYGYTF. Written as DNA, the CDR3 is TGTGCCAGCAGTTTGTTTGAGGGCAAATATGGCTACACCTTC. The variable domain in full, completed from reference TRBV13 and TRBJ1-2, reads AAGVIQSPRHLIKEKRETATLKCYPIPRHDTVYWYQQGPGQDPQFLISFYEKMQSDKGSIPDRFSAQQFSDYHSELNMSSLELGDSALYFCASSLFEGKYGYTFGSGTRLTVV.

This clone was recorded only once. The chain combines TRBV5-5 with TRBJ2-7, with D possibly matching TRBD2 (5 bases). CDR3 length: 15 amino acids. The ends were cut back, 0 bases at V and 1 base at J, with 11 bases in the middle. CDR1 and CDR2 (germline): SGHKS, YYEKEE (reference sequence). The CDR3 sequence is CASSLGLGLSYEQYF. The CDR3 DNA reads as TGTGCCAGCAGCTTGGGTTTAGGACTTTCCTACGAGCAGTACTTC.

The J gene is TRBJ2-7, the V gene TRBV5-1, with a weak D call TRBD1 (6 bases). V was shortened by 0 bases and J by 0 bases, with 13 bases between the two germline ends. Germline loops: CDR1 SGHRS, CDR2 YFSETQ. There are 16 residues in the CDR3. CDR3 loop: CASSLGPQGLSYEQYF. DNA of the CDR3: TGCGCCAGCAGCTTGGGCCCCCAGGGGCTCTCCTACGAGCAGTACTTC. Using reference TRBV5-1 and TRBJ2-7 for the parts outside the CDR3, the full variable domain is KAGVTQTPRYLIKTRGQQVTLSCSPISGHRSVSWYQQTPGQGLQFLFEYFSETQRNKGNFPGRFSGRQFSNSRSEMNVSTLELGDSALYLCASSLGPQGLSYEQYFGPGTRLTVT.

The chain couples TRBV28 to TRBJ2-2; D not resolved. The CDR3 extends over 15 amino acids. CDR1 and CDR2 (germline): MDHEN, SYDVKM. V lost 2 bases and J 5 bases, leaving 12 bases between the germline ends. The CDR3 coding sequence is TGTGCCAGCAGTTTACCAGAGCGTCGAACCGGGGAGCTGTTTTTT. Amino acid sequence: CASSLPERRTGELFF.

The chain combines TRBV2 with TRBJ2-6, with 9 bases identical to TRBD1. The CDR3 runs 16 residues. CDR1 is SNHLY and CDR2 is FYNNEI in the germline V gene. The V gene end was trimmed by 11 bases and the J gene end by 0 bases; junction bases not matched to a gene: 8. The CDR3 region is CAGRQGVSSGANVLTF. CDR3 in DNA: TGTGCCGGAAGACAGGGGGTGAGCTCTGGGGCCAACGTCCTGACTTTC.

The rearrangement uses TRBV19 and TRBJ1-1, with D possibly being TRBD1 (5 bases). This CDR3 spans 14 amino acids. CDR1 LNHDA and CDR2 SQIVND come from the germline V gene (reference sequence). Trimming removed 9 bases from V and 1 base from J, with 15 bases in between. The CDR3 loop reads CASVKTERNTEAFF. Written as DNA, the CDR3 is TGTGCCAGCGTTAAGACAGAGAGGAACACTGAAGCTTTCTTT.

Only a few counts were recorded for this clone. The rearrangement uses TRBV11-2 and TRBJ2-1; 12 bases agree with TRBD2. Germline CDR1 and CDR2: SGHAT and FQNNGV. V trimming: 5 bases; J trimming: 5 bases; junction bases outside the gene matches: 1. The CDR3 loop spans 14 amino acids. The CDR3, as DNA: TGTGCCAGCAGCAGGACTAGCGGGAACAATGAGCAGTTCTTC. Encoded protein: CASSRTSGNNEQFF.

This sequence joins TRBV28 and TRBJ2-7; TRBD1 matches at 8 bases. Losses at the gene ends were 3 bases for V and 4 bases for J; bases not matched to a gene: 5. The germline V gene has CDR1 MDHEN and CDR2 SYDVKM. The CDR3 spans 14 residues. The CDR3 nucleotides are TGTGCCAGCAGTTTCTCGCGACAGGGGTACGAGCAGTACTTC. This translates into CASSFSRQGYEQYF.

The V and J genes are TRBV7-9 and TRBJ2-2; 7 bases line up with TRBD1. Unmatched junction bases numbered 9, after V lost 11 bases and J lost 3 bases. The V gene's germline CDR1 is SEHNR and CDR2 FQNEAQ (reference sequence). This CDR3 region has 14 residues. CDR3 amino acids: CAEQGLGYTGELFF. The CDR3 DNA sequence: TGTGCCGAACAGGGGCTCGGATACACCGGGGAGCTGTTTTTT.

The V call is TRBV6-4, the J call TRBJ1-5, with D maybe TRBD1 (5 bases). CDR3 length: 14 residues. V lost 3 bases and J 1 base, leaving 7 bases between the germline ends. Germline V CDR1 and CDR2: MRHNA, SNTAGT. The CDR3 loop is CASSERGSNQPQHF. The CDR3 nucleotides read TGTGCCAGCAGTGAAAGGGGCAGCAATCAGCCCCAGCATTTT.

This CDR3 reads CATSGRLAGVFDEQFF. The CDR3 nucleotides are TGTGCCACCAGCGGACGACTAGCGGGAGTGTTCGATGAGCAGTTCTTC. The rearrangement links TRBV15 to TRBJ2-1, with TRBD2 matching 12 bases. Trimming took 5 bases from V and 8 from J; bases not matched to a gene: 10. The CDR3 loop spans 16 amino acids. Germline V CDR1 and CDR2: LNHNV, YYDKDF (reference sequence).

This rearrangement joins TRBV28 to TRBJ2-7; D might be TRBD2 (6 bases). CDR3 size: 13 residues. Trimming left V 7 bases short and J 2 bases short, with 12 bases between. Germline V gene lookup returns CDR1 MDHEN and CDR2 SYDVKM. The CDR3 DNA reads TGTGCCAGCACCCGGGGGTTCCCCTACGAGCAGTACTTC. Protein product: CASTRGFPYEQYF. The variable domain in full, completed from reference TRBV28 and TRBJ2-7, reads DVKVTQSSRYLVKRTGEKVFLECVQDMDHENMFWYRQDPGLGLRLIYFSYDVKMKEKGDIPEGYSVSREKKERFSLILESASTNQTSMYLCASTRGFPYEQYFGPGTRLTVT.

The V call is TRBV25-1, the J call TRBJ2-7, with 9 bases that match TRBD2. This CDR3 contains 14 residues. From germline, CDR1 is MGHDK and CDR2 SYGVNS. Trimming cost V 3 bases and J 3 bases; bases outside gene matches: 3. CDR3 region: CASSDSGRNYEQYF. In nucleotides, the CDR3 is TGTGCCAGCAGTGATAGCGGGAGAAACTACGAGCAGTACTTC.

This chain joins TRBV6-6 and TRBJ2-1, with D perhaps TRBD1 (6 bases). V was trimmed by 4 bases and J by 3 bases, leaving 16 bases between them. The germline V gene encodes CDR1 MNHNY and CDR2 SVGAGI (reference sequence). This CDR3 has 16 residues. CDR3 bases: TGTGCCAGCAGTTTTTCGACAGGAGGAAGCTACAATGAGCAGTTCTTC. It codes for CASSFSTGGSYNEQFF.

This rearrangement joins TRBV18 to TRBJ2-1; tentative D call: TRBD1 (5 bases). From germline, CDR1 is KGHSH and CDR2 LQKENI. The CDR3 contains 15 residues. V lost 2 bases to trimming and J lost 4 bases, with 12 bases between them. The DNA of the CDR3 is TGTGCCAGCTCACCATATATGACAGTATACAATGAGCAGTTCTTC. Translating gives CASSPYMTVYNEQFF.

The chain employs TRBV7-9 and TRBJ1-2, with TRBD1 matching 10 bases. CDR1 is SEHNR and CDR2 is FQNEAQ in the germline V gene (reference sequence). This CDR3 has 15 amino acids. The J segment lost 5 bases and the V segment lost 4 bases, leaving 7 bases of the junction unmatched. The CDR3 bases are TGTGCCAGCAGCTCCCCCGGGACAGGGGTTTATGGCTACACCTTC. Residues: CASSSPGTGVYGYTF. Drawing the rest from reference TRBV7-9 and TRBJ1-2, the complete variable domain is DTGVSQNPRHKITKRGQNVTFRCDPISEHNRLYWYRQTLGQGPEFLTYFQNEAQLEKSRLLSDRFSAERPKGSFSTLEIQRTEQGDSAMYLCASSSPGTGVYGYTFGSGTRLTVV.

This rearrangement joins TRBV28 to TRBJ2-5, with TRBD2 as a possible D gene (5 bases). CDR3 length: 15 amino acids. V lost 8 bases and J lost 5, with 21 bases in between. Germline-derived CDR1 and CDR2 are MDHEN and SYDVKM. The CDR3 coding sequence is TGTGCCAGCCGCCGGTCCCTTACTAGATCCGAGACCCAGTACTTC. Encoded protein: CASRRSLTRSETQYF.